The sequence of this T cell receptor (beta chain) was determined in a study of identical twins. The CDR3 runs to 11 residues. Per the germline V gene, CDR1 is DFQATT and CDR2 is SNEGSKA (reference sequence). Concerning this clonotype itself: Its target is unknown.

Template switching added a universal primer site, and cDNA bore unique molecular identifiers. One entry per CDR3 protein, called by TCRdb with MiXCR from the 5' RACE reads. The repertoire includes roughly 690,000 distinct CDR3 sequences, 21% of them detected once, and around 4.5% sits in the top ten. Study observations and caveats: Twin-shared out-of-frame alpha sequences showed excess low generation probability.

This same sample was also part of a study on T cells expressing NK-cell markers.

The sequenced sample consisted of PBMCs. The chain carries TRBV20-1 and TRBJ1-3, with D uncertain. The clonotype originates from a woman under 30 in good health. DNA of the CDR3: TGCAGAGCAGGCTCTGGAAACACCATATATTTT. Amino acids: CRAGSGNTIYF.